The 6 T cell receptor beta chains below were found in one sample sequenced in a study of T cells in Graves' hyperthyroidism and ophthalmopathy. The investigators amplified TCR beta CDR3 regions from RNA transcripts. Carried out on the TCR CDR3, a first-round RT-PCR used the HTBI primer set. Each CDR3 protein is one row after TCRdb ran MiXCR on the multiplex PCR reads. This sample carries nearly 750,000 distinct CDR3 sequences, 35% of them seen once, and the ten largest clones take more than 25%. What was sequenced was blood. Receptor source: a woman between 40 and 50 years old with Graves' hyperthyroidism.

This clonotype occurred many times. CDR3 protein: CSAARGAQNEKLFF. CDR3 nucleotides: TGCAGTGCCGCCAGGGGGGCCCAAAATGAAAAACTGTTTTTT. The chain recombines TRBV20-1 with TRBJ1-4; 7 bases line up with TRBD1. Trimming removed 6 bases from V and 5 bases from J; junction bases left unmatched: 9. Germline values: CDR1 DFQATT, CDR2 SNEGSKA (reference sequence). The CDR3 is 14 amino acids.

This clonotype was picked up a small number of times. A junction end diverges from the germline sequence, so it may reflect a read error. The rearrangement uses TRBV9 and TRBJ2-7; TRBD1 might be the D (6 bases). The CDR3 has 16 amino acids. Germline V lookup: CDR1 SGDLS, CDR2 YYNGEE. CDR3 loop: CAGSPWYRASSYEQYF. The CDR3 DNA sequence: TGTGCCGGCAGCCCATGGTACAGGGCTAGCTCCTACGAGCAGTACTTC.

The chain joins TRBV6-1 to TRBJ1-2; D gene uncertain. Trimming left V 2 bases short and J 5 bases short, with 6 bases between. CDR1 MNHNS and CDR2 SASEGT come from the germline V gene. The CDR3 extends over 12 amino acids. The CDR3 DNA reads TGTGCCAGCAGTGAAATAGATTATGGCTACACCTTC. Amino acid sequence: CASSEIDYGYTF.

This clonotype has a single count. The chain carries TRBV25-1 and TRBJ2-4; D perhaps matches TRBD2 (7 bases). Trimming left V 6 bases short and J 1 base short, with 16 bases between. Germline V gene data show CDR1 as MGHDK and CDR2 as SYGVNS. CDR3 length equals 16 residues. CDR3 region: CASRPGEGRAKNIQYF. The CDR3 nucleotides read TGTGCCAGCAGGCCAGGGGAGGGGCGGGCCAAAAACATTCAGTACTTC. The full variable domain, with the rest looked up from reference TRBV25-1 and TRBJ2-4, is EADIYQTPRYLVIGTGKKITLECSQTMGHDKMYWYQQDPGMELHLIHYSYGVNSTEKGDLSSESTVSRIRTEHFPLTLESARPSHTSQYLCASRPGEGRAKNIQYFGAGTRLSVL.

This clonotype showed up just a few times. V is TRBV12-3 or TRBV12-4 and J is TRBJ2-5, with D unresolved. V was trimmed by 10 bases and J by 3 bases, leaving 9 bases between them. This CDR3 is 11 amino acids long. CDR3 sequence: CANHLKETQYF. CDR3 in DNA: TGTGCCAACCACCTTAAAGAGACCCAGTACTTC.

The V call is TRBV29-1, the J call TRBJ1-1; a weak D match, TRBD1 (5 bases). The CDR3 is 10 residues long. V was cut by 8 bases and J by 6 bases, with 10 bases left in between. Germline-derived CDR1 and CDR2 are SQVTM and ANQGSEA. CDR3 in DNA: TGCAGCTTGCCAGGGCCTGAAGCTTTCTTT. It encodes CSLPGPEAFF.